A single sample is the source of the 4 T cell receptor beta chains below, sequenced in a study of blood T cell repertoires in COVID-19. The method was immunoSEQ multiplex PCR; TCRdb's version includes in-frame clones alone and lacks a portion of them. The sample lists roughly 150,000 clones, around 89% occurring once. Sequencing was carried out using peripheral blood. These receptors originate from a woman in her 40s with acute or convalescent COVID-19.

The chain carries TRBV19 and TRBJ2-7; no firm D call. Trimming removed 6 bases from V and 3 bases from J, with 12 bases in between. The CDR3 spans 13 residues. Germline assignment: CDR1 LNHDA and CDR2 SQIVND (reference sequence). This CDR3 is CASSATAVYEQYF. For the CDR3, the DNA is TGTGCCAGTAGCGCTACAGCCGTCTACGAGCAGTACTTC.

The gene calls are TRBV5-8 and TRBJ2-1, with D tentatively TRBD2 (5 bases). The germline V and J ends were trimmed by 0 bases and 5 bases, with 12 bases remaining between them. Looked up from germline, CDR1 is SGHTS and CDR2 is YDEGEE. The CDR3 is 15 residues long. The CDR3 bases are TGTGCCAGCAGCTTGGGCTGGACTGGCGACAATGAGCAGTTCTTC. This codes for CASSLGWTGDNEQFF.

The chain uses TRBV19 and TRBJ2-7, with TRBD2 identical over 12 bases. The germline CDR1 and CDR2 sequences are LNHDA and SQIVND (reference sequence). J lost 3 bases, V lost 5 bases, and 5 bases had no gene match. This CDR3 comprises 15 residues. The CDR3 DNA sequence: TGTGCCAGTAGTTCAGGACTAGCGGGAAACTACGAGCAGTACTTC. As protein: CASSSGLAGNYEQYF.

The chain links TRBV20-1 to TRBJ1-5, with D uncertain. V was cut by 3 bases and J by 4 bases, with 4 bases left in between. The CDR3 consists of 11 residues. The germline CDR1 and CDR2 sequences are DFQATT and SNEGSKA (reference sequence). CDR3 loop: CSASRNQPQHF. The CDR3 DNA is TGCAGTGCTAGCCGGAATCAGCCCCAGCATTTT.